This T cell receptor beta chain is drawn from a study of human T cells and chemical hapten exposure. The library gave individual cDNA molecules unique molecular identifiers. MiXCR, run by TCRdb on the RACE reads, gives a single entry per CDR3 protein. The table lists around 300,000 distinct CDR3 sequences, about 7.7% of them singletons. The sample holds many counts of this clonotype. The antigen remains unidentified. Whole-study findings and limits: The number of TCRs over 1 in 1000 frequency stayed unchanged after DPC. Having alopecia, donors may respond immunologically unlike healthy people.

Time point meaning: pre-sensitization, week 0. Noted treatment: therapeutic diphenylcyclopropenone sensitization with weekly scalp DPC. Germline trimming cut 2 bases from V and 6 bases from J; bases unmatched to any gene: 6. The CDR3 loop spans 17 amino acids. In germline, CDR1 is SEHNR, CDR2 FQNEAQ (reference sequence). This chain uses TRBV7-9 with TRBJ2-2, with 13 bases identical to TRBD2. The sample here was whole blood, taken in connection with sensitization to the hapten diphenylcyclopropenone (DPC). The receptor was isolated from a man aged 18-30 years with alopecia areata. Some clones in this sample may be carry-over from other donors' samples. CDR3 DNA sequence: TGTGCCAGCAGCTTACCCGGACTAGCGGGGGCGCCCGGGGAGCTGTTTTTT. This translates into CASSLPGLAGAPGELFF.